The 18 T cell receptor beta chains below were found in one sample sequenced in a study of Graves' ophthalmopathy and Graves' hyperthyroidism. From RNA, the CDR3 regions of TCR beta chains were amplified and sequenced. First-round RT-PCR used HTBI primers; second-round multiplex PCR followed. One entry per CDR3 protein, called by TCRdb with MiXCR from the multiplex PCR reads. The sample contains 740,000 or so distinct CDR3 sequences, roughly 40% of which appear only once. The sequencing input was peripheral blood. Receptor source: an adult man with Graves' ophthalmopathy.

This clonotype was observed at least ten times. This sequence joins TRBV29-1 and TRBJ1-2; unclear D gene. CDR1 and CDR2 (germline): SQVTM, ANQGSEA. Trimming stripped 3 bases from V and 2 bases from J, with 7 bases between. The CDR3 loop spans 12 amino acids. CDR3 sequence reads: CSVDKENYGYTF. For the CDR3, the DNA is TGCAGCGTTGATAAAGAAAACTATGGCTACACCTTC.

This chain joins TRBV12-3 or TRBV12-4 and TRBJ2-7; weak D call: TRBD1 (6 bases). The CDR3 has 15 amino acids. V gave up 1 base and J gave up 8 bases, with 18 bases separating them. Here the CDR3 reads CASSLVWPGQPQQYF. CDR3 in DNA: TGTGCCAGCAGTTTAGTGTGGCCAGGACAGCCCCAGCAGTACTTC.

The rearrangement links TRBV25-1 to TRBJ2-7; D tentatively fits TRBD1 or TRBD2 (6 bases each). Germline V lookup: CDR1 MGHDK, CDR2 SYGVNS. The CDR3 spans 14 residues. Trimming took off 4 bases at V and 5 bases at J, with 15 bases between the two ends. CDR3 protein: CASSGHKGGHEQYF. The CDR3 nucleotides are TGTGCCAGCAGTGGACATAAGGGGGGCCACGAGCAGTACTTC.

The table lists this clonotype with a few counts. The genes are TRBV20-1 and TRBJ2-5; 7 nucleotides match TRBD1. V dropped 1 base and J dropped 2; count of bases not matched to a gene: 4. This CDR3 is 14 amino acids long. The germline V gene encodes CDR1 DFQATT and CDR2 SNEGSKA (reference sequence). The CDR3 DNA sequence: TGCAGTGCTAGAGGGGACAGAAAACAAGAGACCCAGTACTTC. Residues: CSARGDRKQETQYF.

Here the CDR3 reads CASSYSAVETQYF. CDR3 sequence (DNA): TGTGCCAGCAGTTACTCGGCTGTGGAGACCCAGTACTTC. The rearrangement joins TRBV12-3 or TRBV12-4 to TRBJ2-5, with D uncertain. This CDR3 region has 13 residues. The V end was cut by 4 bases, the J end by 5 bases, with 11 bases between.

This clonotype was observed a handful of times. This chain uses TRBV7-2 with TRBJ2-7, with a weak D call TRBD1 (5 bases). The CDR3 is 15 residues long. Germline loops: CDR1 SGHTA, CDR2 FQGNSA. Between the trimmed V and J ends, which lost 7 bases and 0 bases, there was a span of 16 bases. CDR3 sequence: CASIIRQIVSYEQYF. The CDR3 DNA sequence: TGTGCCAGCATCATTCGACAGATTGTCTCCTACGAGCAGTACTTC.

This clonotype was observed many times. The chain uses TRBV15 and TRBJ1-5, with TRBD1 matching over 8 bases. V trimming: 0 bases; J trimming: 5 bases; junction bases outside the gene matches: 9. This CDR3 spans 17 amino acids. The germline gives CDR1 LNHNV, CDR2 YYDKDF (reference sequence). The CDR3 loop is CATSRDSGQGRDQPQHF. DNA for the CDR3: TGTGCCACCAGCAGAGATTCCGGACAGGGTAGAGATCAGCCCCAGCATTTT.

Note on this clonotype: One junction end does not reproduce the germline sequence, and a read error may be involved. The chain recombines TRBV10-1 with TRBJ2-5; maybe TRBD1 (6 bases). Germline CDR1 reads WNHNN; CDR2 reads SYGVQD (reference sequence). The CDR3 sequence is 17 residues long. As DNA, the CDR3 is TGTGCCATCAGGGGAAAGTTGATAAGACTGGAGGTAGAGACCCAGTACTTC. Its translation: CAIRGKLIRLEVETQYF.

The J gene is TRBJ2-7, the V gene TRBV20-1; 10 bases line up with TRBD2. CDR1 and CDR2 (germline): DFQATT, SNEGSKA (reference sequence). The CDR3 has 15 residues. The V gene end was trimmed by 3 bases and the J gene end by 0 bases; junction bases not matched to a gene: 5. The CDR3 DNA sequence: TGCAGTGCTAGCGGACTAGCGGATGGCTCCTACGAGCAGTACGTC. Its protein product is CSASGLADGSYEQYV.

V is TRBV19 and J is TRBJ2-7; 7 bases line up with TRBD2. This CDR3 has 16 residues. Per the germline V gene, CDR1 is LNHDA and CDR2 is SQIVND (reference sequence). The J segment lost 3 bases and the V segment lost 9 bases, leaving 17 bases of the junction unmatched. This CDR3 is CASTPSILASGYEQYF. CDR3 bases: TGTGCCAGCACTCCCTCAATCCTGGCTAGCGGCTACGAGCAGTACTTC.

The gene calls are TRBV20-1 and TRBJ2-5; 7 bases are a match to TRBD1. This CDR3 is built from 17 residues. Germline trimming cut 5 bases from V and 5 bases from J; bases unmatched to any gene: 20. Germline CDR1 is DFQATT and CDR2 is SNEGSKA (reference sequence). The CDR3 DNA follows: TGCAGTGCTTTCAATACAGGGGAAGATGGGATCCAGGAGACCCAGTACTTC. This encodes CSAFNTGEDGIQETQYF.

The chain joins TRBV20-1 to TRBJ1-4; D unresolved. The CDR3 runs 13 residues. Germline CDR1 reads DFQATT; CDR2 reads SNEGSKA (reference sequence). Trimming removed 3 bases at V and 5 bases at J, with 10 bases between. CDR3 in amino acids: CSARRVGNEKLFF. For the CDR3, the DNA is TGCAGTGCTAGGCGAGTGGGGAATGAAAAACTGTTTTTT.

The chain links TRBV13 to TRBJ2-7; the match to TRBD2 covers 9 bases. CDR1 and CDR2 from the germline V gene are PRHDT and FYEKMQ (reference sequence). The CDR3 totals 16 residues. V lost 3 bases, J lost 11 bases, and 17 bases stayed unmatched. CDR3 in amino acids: CASSLAAGTSKTWEYF. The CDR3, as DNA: TGTGCCAGCAGCTTGGCTGCCGGGACTAGCAAAACTTGGGAGTACTTC.

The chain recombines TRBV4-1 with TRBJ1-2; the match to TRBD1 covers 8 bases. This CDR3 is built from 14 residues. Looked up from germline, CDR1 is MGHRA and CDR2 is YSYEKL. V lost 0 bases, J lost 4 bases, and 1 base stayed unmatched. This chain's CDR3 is CASSQEGQAYGYTF. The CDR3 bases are TGCGCCAGCAGCCAAGAGGGACAGGCCTATGGCTACACCTTC.

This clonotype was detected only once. This chain's CDR3 is CASSLGQGRRGYTF. The DNA of the CDR3 is TGTGCCAGCAGCTTAGGGCAGGGGCGGCGTGGCTACACCTTC. The J gene is TRBJ1-2, the V gene TRBV7-9, with a weak D call TRBD1 (6 bases). The V end was cut by 1 base, the J end by 7 bases, with 13 bases between. The germline V gene has CDR1 SEHNR and CDR2 FQNEAQ (reference sequence). CDR3 length: 14 residues.

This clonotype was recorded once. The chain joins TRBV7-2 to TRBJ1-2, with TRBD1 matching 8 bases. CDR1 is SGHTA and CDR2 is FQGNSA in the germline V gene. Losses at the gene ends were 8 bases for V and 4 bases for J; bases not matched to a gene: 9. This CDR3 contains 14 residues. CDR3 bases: TGTGCCAGCTCACCGACAGGGGCCTTCTATGGCTACACCTTC. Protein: CASSPTGAFYGYTF.

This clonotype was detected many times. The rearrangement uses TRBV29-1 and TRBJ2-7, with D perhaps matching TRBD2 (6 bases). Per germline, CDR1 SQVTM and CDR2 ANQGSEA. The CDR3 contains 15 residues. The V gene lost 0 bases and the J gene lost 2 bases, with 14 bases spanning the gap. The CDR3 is CSVEDRGSLTYEQYF. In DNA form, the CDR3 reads TGCAGCGTTGAAGATCGGGGGAGTCTAACCTACGAGCAGTACTTC.

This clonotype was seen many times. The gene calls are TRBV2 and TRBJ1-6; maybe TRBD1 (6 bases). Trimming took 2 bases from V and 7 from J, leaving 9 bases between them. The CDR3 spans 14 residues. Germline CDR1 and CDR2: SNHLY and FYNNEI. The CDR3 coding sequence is TGTGCCAGCAGTGAAAACAGGGAAAATTCACCCCTCCACTTT. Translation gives CASSENRENSPLHF.